Below are 32 T cell receptor beta chains sequenced from a single sample in a study of blood T cells in healthy people across ages. It was with a sample-barcoded 5' primer and a J-beta primer mix that a second PCR of roughly 7 to 12 cycles was run. TCRdb re-called the 5' RACE reads with MiXCR, one entry per CDR3 protein. The data show about 1.8 million distinct CDR3 sequences, roughly 50% seen once. Input material: blood. The source of these receptors is a woman in her thirties or forties in good health.

This chain links TRBV29-1 with TRBJ2-3, with 9 bases matching TRBD2. V trimming: 8 bases; J trimming: 3 bases; junction bases outside the gene matches: 6. The CDR3 length is 13 residues. Germline V gene sequence: CDR1 SQVTM, CDR2 ANQGSEA. The CDR3 coding sequence is TGCAGCTCTGGGACTAGCTCAACAGATACGCAGTATTTT. Protein product: CSSGTSSTDTQYF.

V usage is TRBV7-2 and J usage is TRBJ2-1, with D possibly TRBD1 on 6 matching bases. Germline values: CDR1 SGHTA, CDR2 FQGNSA. V lost 5 bases, J lost 13 bases, and 18 bases lay in between. The CDR3 has 13 residues. DNA of the CDR3: TGTGCCAGCAGCACCTACAGGGAAGAGACCCAGTTCTTC. It codes for CASSTYREETQFF.

The chain is built from TRBV15 and TRBJ1-2; D gene ambiguous. Germline values: CDR1 LNHNV, CDR2 YYDKDF (reference sequence). This CDR3 comprises 14 residues. The V and J ends lost 0 bases and 8 bases respectively, with 13 bases between them. The CDR3 nucleotides are TGTGCCACCAGCAGAGAGACGATTCCAGGCGGCTACACCTTC. It is translated as CATSRETIPGGYTF.

This clonotype was recorded a few times. V is TRBV10-3 and J is TRBJ2-5; maybe TRBD1 (7 bases). The CDR3 length is 15 residues. Germline CDR1 is ENHRY and CDR2 is SYGVKD. Trimming pared 10 bases from V and 5 bases from J, leaving 23 bases between. Written as DNA, the CDR3 is TGTGCCACCAGGGGGGCGGGATCTTCGGCGGAGACCCAGTACTTC. Translation gives CATRGAGSSAETQYF.

A few counts support this clonotype. This rearrangement joins TRBV4-1 to TRBJ1-2; the match to TRBD1 covers 8 bases. CDR1 and CDR2 from the germline V gene are MGHRA and YSYEKL. The ends lost 0 bases at V and 8 bases at J; junction bases unmatched: 11. The CDR3 extends over 16 amino acids. The CDR3: CASSQDADRVVRGYTF. As DNA, the CDR3 is TGCGCCAGCAGCCAAGATGCGGACAGGGTAGTAAGGGGCTACACCTTC.

This clonotype has a handful of counts. This rearrangement joins TRBV6-6 to TRBJ2-5; no clear D gene. Trimming left V 2 bases short and J 5 bases short, with 9 bases between. The CDR3 covers 13 residues. From germline, CDR1 is MNHNY and CDR2 SVGAGI (reference sequence). CDR3 residues: CASSYAWAETQYF. CDR3 DNA sequence: TGTGCCAGCAGTTACGCCTGGGCGGAGACCCAGTACTTC.

The chain carries TRBV2 and TRBJ2-5, with 9 bases identical to TRBD1. Germline CDR1 reads SNHLY; CDR2 reads FYNNEI. The CDR3 has 15 residues. The J segment lost 1 base and the V segment lost 7 bases, leaving 7 bases of the junction unmatched. This chain's CDR3 is CASIGQGLGQETQYF. The CDR3 DNA follows: TGTGCCAGCATCGGACAGGGGCTTGGCCAAGAGACCCAGTACTTC.

Only a few counts were recorded for this clonotype. This could be a read error, since a much larger clone is one nucleotide away. The chain carries TRBV6-2 or TRBV6-3 and TRBJ2-3; D could derive from TRBD1 or TRBD2 (5 bases each). The CDR3 totals 14 residues. V was trimmed by 2 bases and J by 2 bases, leaving 8 bases between them. In germline, CDR1 is MNHEY, CDR2 SVGEGT. The CDR3 loop reads CASSYGGTTDTQYF. The CDR3 nucleotides read TGTGCCAGCAGTTACGGGGGAACCACAGATACGCAGTATTTT.

This chain connects TRBV10-3 to TRBJ1-2; D not certain. This CDR3 spans 14 amino acids. CDR1 is ENHRY, CDR2 SYGVKD, per germline. The V and J ends lost 3 bases and 2 bases respectively, with 10 bases between them. The CDR3 protein is CAISDWLDNYGYTF. In DNA form, the CDR3 reads TGTGCCATCAGTGACTGGCTGGACAACTATGGCTACACCTTC.

This clonotype was detected only a few times. The CDR3 coding sequence is TGTGCCAGCAGTCACCTCTCGGGAGGGGGTAGCACAGATACGCAGTATTTT. It yields the protein CASSHLSGGGSTDTQYF. The chain has TRBV7-2 and TRBJ2-3; 8 bases map to TRBD2. V lost 6 bases and J lost 0; bases outside the gene matches: 11. Germline CDR1 SGHTA, CDR2 FQGNSA. The CDR3 extends over 17 amino acids. Looking up the rest from reference TRBV7-2 and TRBJ2-3 gives the full variable domain: GAGVSQSPSNKVTEKGKDVELRCDPISGHTALYWYRQSLGQGLEFLIYFQGNSAPDKSGLPSDRFSAERTGGSVSTLTIQRTQQEDSAVYLCASSHLSGGGSTDTQYFGPGTRLTVL.

This clonotype has more than one count but fewer than ten. The chain links TRBV4-3 to TRBJ2-7, with D possibly being TRBD1 or TRBD2 (5 bases each). The CDR3 sequence is 16 residues long. CDR1 LGHNA and CDR2 YSLEER come from the germline V gene. The V gene lost 0 bases and the J gene lost 0 bases, with 12 bases spanning the gap. The DNA of the CDR3 is TGCGCCAGCAGCCAAGAATCGGGGCCATCCTCCTACGAGCAGTACTTC. Protein product: CASSQESGPSSYEQYF.

The V call is TRBV7-9, the J call TRBJ2-1; D might be TRBD2 (6 bases). V lost 5 bases, J lost 10 bases, and 12 bases lay in between. The CDR3 is 12 amino acids. From germline, CDR1 is SEHNR and CDR2 FQNEAQ (reference sequence). CDR3 nucleotide sequence: TGTGCCAGCAGCCTGGACTACCACGAGCAGTTCTTC. Amino acid sequence: CASSLDYHEQFF.

This clonotype was counted a few times. The junction departs from the called germline gene at one end, perhaps through a read error. The V call is TRBV29-1, the J call TRBJ2-4, with 15 nucleotides matching TRBD2. CDR3 length: 18 residues. Germline CDR1 and CDR2: SQVTM and ANQGSEA. Here the CDR3 reads CSVEGLAGGQLAKNIQYF. The DNA for the CDR3 is TGCAGCGTCGAAGGACTAGCGGGGGGGCAACTAGCCAAAAACATTCAGTACTTC.

The genes are TRBV6-6 and TRBJ2-6, with 7 bases lining up with TRBD1. Per the germline V gene, CDR1 is MNHNY and CDR2 is SVGAGI (reference sequence). The J segment lost 0 bases and the V segment lost 6 bases, leaving 5 bases of the junction unmatched. The CDR3 consists of 16 residues. CDR3 in DNA: TGTGCCAGCAGCACGGCAGGGGGCTCTGGGGCCAACGTCCTGACTTTC. This encodes CASSTAGGSGANVLTF.

This clonotype came up a few times. This sequence joins TRBV20-1 and TRBJ1-2; no definite D call. The CDR3 is made up of 12 amino acids. Trimming cost V 0 bases and J 8 bases, with 10 bases left between them. Germline CDR1 reads DFQATT; CDR2 reads SNEGSKA (reference sequence). DNA for the CDR3: TGCAGTGCTAGAGATCCGGCGGGAGGCTACACCTTC. As protein: CSARDPAGGYTF.

The chain has TRBV5-1 and TRBJ1-2; weak D call: TRBD1 (5 bases). Per the germline V gene, CDR1 is SGHRS and CDR2 is YFSETQ. The CDR3 is 14 amino acids. V shed 0 bases and J shed 9 bases, with 15 bases lying between them. CDR3 sequence: CASSLVVSGNSYTF. DNA for the CDR3: TGCGCCAGCAGCTTGGTCGTTTCAGGGAATAGCTACACCTTC.

This sequence joins TRBV9 and TRBJ2-1; D gene ambiguous. V was pared by 1 base and J by 2 bases, with 10 bases between. Germline CDR1 reads SGDLS; CDR2 reads YYNGEE. This CDR3 has 15 residues. CDR3 sequence: CASSVRPTAYNEQFF. DNA of the CDR3: TGTGCCAGCAGCGTAAGGCCTACCGCCTACAATGAGCAGTTCTTC.

The V and J genes are TRBV4-2 and TRBJ2-4; 7 bases are a match to TRBD2. The DNA end favors TRBJ2-7, so the J call may be wrong. CDR1 LGHNA and CDR2 YNFKEQ come from the germline V gene. The CDR3 totals 15 residues. The CDR3 DNA sequence: TGTGCCAGCAGCCAAGACGCGGGGGAACTCTACGAGCAGTACTTC. Its translation is CASSQDAGELYEQYF.

V gene TRBV9 combines with J gene TRBJ2-1, with 13 positions matching TRBD2. This CDR3 is 17 amino acids long. CDR1 is SGDLS and CDR2 is YYNGEE in the germline V gene. The V gene end was trimmed by 0 bases and the J gene end by 6 bases; junction bases not matched to a gene: 6. CDR3 sequence reads: CASSVAGGTSGANEQFF. The CDR3 DNA reads as TGTGCCAGCAGCGTAGCTGGGGGGACTAGCGGGGCCAATGAGCAGTTCTTC.

This clonotype has only a few counts. The CDR3 nucleotides read TGCGCCAGCAGCCAAGATACGGGGACTAGCGGTACCACAGATACGCAGTATTTT. Translating it yields CASSQDTGTSGTTDTQYF. This chain uses TRBV4-3 with TRBJ2-3, with 11 positions matching TRBD2. CDR1 and CDR2 from the germline V gene are LGHNA and YSLEER. This CDR3 comprises 18 residues. V gave up 0 bases and J gave up 2 bases; unmatched junction bases: 7.

V gene TRBV20-1 combines with J gene TRBJ2-4; 9 bases line up with TRBD2. Losses at the gene ends were 6 bases for V and 6 bases for J; bases not matched to a gene: 21. CDR1 and CDR2 from the germline V gene are DFQATT and SNEGSKA (reference sequence). This CDR3 comprises 18 residues. The chain's CDR3 is CSAPRGRPRGGDSNIQYF. The CDR3 bases are TGCAGTGCCCCACGGGGGAGGCCACGCGGGGGGGATTCAAACATTCAGTACTTC.

CDR3 in amino acids: CSASRADRGSYEQYF. The CDR3 region has the DNA TGCAGTGCTAGTAGGGCGGACAGGGGGTCCTACGAGCAGTACTTC. This sequence joins TRBV20-1 and TRBJ2-7, with TRBD1 matching 10 bases. The CDR3 runs to 15 residues. The V and J ends lost 3 bases and 1 base, in that order; junction bases with no gene match: 6. Per germline, CDR1 DFQATT and CDR2 SNEGSKA (reference sequence).

There are a few counts of this clonotype. The chain uses TRBV20-1 and TRBJ2-3; TRBD1 is a possible D gene (6 bases). V was clipped by 0 bases and J by 2 bases, with 12 bases between them. Germline V gene lookup returns CDR1 DFQATT and CDR2 SNEGSKA (reference sequence). The CDR3 is 15 amino acids. The CDR3 loop is CSARDRTETTDTQYF. CDR3 DNA: TGCAGTGCTAGAGATCGGACAGAAACCACAGATACGCAGTATTTT.

CDR3 sequence: CASSRTKTGFGNTIYF. The CDR3 region has the DNA TGTGCCAGCAGCCGAACTAAAACAGGGTTTGGAAACACCATATATTTT. The V and J genes are TRBV7-2 and TRBJ1-3, with a possible D match to TRBD1 (6 bases). From germline, CDR1 is SGHTA and CDR2 FQGNSA. V shed 5 bases and J shed 3 bases, with 17 bases lying between them. The CDR3 is made up of 16 amino acids. Variable domain in full (rest from reference TRBV7-2 and TRBJ1-3): GAGVSQSPSNKVTEKGKDVELRCDPISGHTALYWYRQSLGQGLEFLIYFQGNSAPDKSGLPSDRFSAERTGGSVSTLTIQRTQQEDSAVYLCASSRTKTGFGNTIYFGEGSWLTVV.

This clonotype was recorded a few times. The V call is TRBV12-5, the J call TRBJ2-1, with TRBD1 matching over 8 bases. The CDR3 extends over 15 amino acids. Germline loops: CDR1 LGHNT, CDR2 FRNRAP. V shed 4 bases and J 4 bases; nucleotides not matched to a gene: 6. The CDR3 DNA reads TGTGCTAGTGGTTCCCGGACAGGGTCTTACAATGAGCAGTTCTTC. Translating it yields CASGSRTGSYNEQFF. The full variable domain, completed using reference TRBV12-5 and TRBJ2-1, is DARVTQTPRHKVTEMGQEVTMRCQPILGHNTVFWYRQTMMQGLELLAYFRNRAPLDDSGMPKDRFSAEMPDATLATLKIQPSEPRDSAVYFCASGSRTGSYNEQFFGPGTRLTVL.

J is TRBJ2-1 and V is TRBV2; 9 bases are a match to TRBD1. The V gene's germline CDR1 is SNHLY and CDR2 FYNNEI. V shed 11 bases, J shed 10 bases, and the junction held 9 bases outside the gene matches. The CDR3 is made up of 12 amino acids. CDR3 protein: CAVRTGVVEQFF. The CDR3 DNA sequence: TGTGCCGTTCGGACAGGGGTTGTCGAGCAGTTCTTC.

This clonotype was picked up one time. Compared with germline, one end of the junction differs, possibly owing to a read error. The CDR3 DNA is TGTGCCAGCAGTACCTCGACAGGTTTTGGAGAGCGGTTCTTC. Its translation: CASSTSTGFGERFF. The genes are TRBV6-2 or TRBV6-3 and TRBJ2-1, with D possibly TRBD1 on 6 matching bases. Germline V lookup: CDR1 MNHEY, CDR2 SVGEGT. The CDR3 consists of 14 residues.

This chain uses TRBV4-2 with TRBJ2-3; 8 bases match TRBD2. This CDR3 has 18 residues. The V and J ends lost 0 bases and 0 bases, in that order; junction bases with no gene match: 8. Germline V lookup: CDR1 LGHNA, CDR2 YNFKEQ. The CDR3 bases are TGTGCCAGCAGCCAAGATCTAGCGGGCCGTTCTAGCACAGATACGCAGTATTTT. Its protein product is CASSQDLAGRSSTDTQYF.

The chain joins TRBV5-1 to TRBJ2-3, with D possibly being TRBD1 (6 bases). This CDR3 spans 14 amino acids. CDR1 and CDR2 (germline): SGHRS, YFSETQ. V was clipped by 4 bases and J by 6 bases, with 15 bases between them. CDR3 sequence: CASSNQGPPDTQYF. In DNA form, the CDR3 reads TGCGCCAGCAGCAACCAGGGGCCCCCGGATACGCAGTATTTT.

V and J are TRBV20-1 and TRBJ1-5; tentatively, D is TRBD1 (5 bases). V was shortened by 5 bases and J by 2 bases, with 19 bases between the two germline ends. Per germline, CDR1 DFQATT and CDR2 SNEGSKA (reference sequence). The CDR3 spans 16 residues. CDR3 in amino acids: CSAPETVSRGNQPQHF. CDR3 nucleotides: TGCAGTGCTCCCGAGACAGTTTCGAGGGGCAATCAGCCCCAGCATTTT.

This clonotype was observed a handful of times. The chain couples TRBV20-1 to TRBJ2-1; perhaps D is TRBD1 or TRBD2 (6 bases each). Trimming pared 7 bases from V and 8 bases from J, leaving 15 bases between. CDR3 length: 12 residues. Germline V CDR1 and CDR2: DFQATT, SNEGSKA (reference sequence). CDR3 loop: CSGKGGGDEQFF. CDR3 nucleotide sequence: TGCAGTGGTAAAGGGGGAGGCGATGAGCAGTTCTTC.

The genes are TRBV12-3 or TRBV12-4 and TRBJ2-1, with D unresolved. The CDR3 extends over 11 amino acids. Trimming took 8 bases from V and 6 from J, leaving 8 bases between them. Here the CDR3 DNA reads TGTGCCAGCGGCGGCCTCAATGAGCAGTTCTTC. Translating gives CASGGLNEQFF.